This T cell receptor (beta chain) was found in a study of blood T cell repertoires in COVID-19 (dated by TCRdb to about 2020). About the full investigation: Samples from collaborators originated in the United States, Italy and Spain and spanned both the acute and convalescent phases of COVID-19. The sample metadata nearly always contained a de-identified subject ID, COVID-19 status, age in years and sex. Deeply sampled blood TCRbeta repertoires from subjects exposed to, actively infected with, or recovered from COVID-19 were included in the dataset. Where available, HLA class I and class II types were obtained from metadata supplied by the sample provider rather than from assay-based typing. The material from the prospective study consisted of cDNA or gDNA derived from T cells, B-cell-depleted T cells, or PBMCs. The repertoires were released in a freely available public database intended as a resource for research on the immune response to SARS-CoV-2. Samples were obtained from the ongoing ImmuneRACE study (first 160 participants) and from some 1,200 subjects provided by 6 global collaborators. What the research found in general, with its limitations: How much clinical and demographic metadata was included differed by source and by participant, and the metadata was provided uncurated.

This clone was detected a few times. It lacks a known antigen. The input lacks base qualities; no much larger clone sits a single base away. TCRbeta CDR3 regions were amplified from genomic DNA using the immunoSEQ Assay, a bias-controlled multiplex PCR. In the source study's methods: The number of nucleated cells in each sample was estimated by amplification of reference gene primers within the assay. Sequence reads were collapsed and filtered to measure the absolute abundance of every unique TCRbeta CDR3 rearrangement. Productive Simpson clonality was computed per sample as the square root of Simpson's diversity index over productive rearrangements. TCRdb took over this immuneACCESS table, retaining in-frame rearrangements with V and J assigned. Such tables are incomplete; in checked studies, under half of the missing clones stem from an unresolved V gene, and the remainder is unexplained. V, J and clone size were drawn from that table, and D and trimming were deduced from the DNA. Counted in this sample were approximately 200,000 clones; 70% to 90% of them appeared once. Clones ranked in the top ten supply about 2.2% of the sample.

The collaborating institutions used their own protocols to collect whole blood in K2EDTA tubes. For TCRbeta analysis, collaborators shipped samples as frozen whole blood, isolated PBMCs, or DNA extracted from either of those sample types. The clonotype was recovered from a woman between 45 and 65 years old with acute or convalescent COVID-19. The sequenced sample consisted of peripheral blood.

CDR3 loop: CAWSVQGEQFF. The DNA reads as follows: TGTGCCTGGAGTGTACAGGGGGAGCAGTTCTTC. The V and J genes are TRBV30 and TRBJ2-1, with TRBD1 identical over 7 junction bases. V lost 0 bases and J lost 10 bases, and the count of bases not matched to a germline gene is 0. The CDR3 runs 11 amino acids, cysteine and phenylalanine included. Here the CDR3 DNA is all that survives: 33 bases in frame from base 1. From the germline V gene (reference sequence), CDR1 is GTSNPN and CDR2 is SVGIG.